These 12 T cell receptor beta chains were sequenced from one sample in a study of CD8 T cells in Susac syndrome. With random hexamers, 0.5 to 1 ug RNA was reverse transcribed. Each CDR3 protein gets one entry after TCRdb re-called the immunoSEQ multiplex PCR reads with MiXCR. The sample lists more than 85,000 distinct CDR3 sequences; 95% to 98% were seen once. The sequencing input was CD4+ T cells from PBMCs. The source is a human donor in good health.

The CDR3 DNA reads as TGCGCCAGCACCCTCCGGACAGCTGGGGCCAACGTCCTGACTTTC. It codes for CASTLRTAGANVLTF. J is TRBJ2-6 and V is TRBV5-1; possible D gene TRBD1, 6 bases. Trimming took 6 bases from V and 2 from J, leaving 12 bases between them. The germline V gene encodes CDR1 SGHRS and CDR2 YFSETQ. This CDR3 contains 15 residues. The variable domain in full, with the rest retrieved from reference TRBV5-1 and TRBJ2-6, is KAGVTQTPRYLIKTRGQQVTLSCSPISGHRSVSWYQQTPGQGLQFLFEYFSETQRNKGNFPGRFSGRQFSNSRSEMNVSTLELGDSALYLCASTLRTAGANVLTFGAGSRLTVL.

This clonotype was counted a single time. The CDR3 protein is CAWTTGPPEAFF. Here the CDR3 DNA reads TGTGCCTGGACTACGGGTCCTCCTGAAGCTTTCTTT. The gene calls are TRBV30 and TRBJ1-1; D gene uncertain. Germline V gene lookup returns CDR1 GTSNPN and CDR2 SVGIG (reference sequence). The CDR3 consists of 12 residues. Trimming took 4 bases from V and 6 from J, leaving 12 bases between them.

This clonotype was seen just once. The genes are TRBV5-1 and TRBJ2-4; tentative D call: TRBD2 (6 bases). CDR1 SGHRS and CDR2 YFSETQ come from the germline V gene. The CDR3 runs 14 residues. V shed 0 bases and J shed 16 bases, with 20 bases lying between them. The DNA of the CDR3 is TGCGCCAGCAGCTTGGGCCAGGGAGCGGAGCGGGCCTACTTC. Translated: CASSLGQGAERAYF.

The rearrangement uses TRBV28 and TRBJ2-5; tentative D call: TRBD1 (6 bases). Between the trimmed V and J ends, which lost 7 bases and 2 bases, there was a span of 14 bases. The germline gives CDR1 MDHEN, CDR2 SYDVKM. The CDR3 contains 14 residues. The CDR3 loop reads CASKYPGAQETQYF. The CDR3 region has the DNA TGTGCCAGCAAATACCCAGGGGCTCAAGAGACCCAGTACTTC. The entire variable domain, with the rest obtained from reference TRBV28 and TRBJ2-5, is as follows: DVKVTQSSRYLVKRTGEKVFLECVQDMDHENMFWYRQDPGLGLRLIYFSYDVKMKEKGDIPEGYSVSREKKERFSLILESASTNQTSMYLCASKYPGAQETQYFGPGTRLLVL.

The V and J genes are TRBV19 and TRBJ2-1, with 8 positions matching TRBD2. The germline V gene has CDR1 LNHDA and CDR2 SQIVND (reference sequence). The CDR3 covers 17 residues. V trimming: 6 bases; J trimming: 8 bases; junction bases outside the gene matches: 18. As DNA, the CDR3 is TGTGCCAGTAGCCCAAGGGGCGGCAGCGGGAGAAGTTATGAGCAGTTCTTC. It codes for CASSPRGGSGRSYEQFF.

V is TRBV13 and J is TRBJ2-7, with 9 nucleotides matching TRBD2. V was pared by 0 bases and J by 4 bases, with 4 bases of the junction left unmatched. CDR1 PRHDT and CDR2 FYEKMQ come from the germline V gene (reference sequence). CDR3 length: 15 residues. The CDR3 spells CASSLGFSGSYEQYF. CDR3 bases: TGTGCCAGCAGCTTAGGGTTTAGCGGGAGTTACGAGCAGTACTTC.

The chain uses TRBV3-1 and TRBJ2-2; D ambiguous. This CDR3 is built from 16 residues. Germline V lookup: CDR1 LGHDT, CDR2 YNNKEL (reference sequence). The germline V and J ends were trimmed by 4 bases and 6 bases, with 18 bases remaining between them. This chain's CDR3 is CASSPASLPPSGELFF. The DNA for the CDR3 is TGTGCCAGCAGCCCCGCTTCTCTCCCCCCCTCCGGGGAGCTGTTTTTT.

This CDR3 is CASSEVQGPGYTF. The CDR3 DNA reads as TGTGCCAGCAGTGAGGTACAGGGCCCTGGCTACACCTTC. The J gene is TRBJ1-2, the V gene TRBV2; weak D call: TRBD1 (6 bases). Trimming took 3 bases from V and 7 from J, leaving 12 bases between them. The germline CDR1 and CDR2 sequences are SNHLY and FYNNEI. The CDR3 is made up of 13 amino acids.

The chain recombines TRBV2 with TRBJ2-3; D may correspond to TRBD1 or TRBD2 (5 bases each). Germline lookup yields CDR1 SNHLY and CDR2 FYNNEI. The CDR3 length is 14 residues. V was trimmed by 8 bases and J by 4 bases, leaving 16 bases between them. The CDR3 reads CASSQMRGADTQYF. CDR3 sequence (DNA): TGTGCCAGCTCCCAGATGAGGGGCGCAGATACGCAGTATTTT. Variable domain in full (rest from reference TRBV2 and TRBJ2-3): EPEVTQTPSHQVTQMGQEVILRCVPISNHLYFYWYRQILGQKVEFLVSFYNNEISEKSEIFDDQFSVERPDGSNFTLKIRSTKLEDSAMYFCASSQMRGADTQYFGPGTRLTVL.

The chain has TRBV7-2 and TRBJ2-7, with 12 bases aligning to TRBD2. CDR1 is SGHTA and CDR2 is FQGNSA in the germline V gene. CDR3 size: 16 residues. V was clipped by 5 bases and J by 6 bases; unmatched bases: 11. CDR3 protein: CASSRRTSGALREQYF. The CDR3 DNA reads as TGTGCCAGCAGCCGACGGACTAGCGGGGCGCTTCGCGAGCAGTACTTC.

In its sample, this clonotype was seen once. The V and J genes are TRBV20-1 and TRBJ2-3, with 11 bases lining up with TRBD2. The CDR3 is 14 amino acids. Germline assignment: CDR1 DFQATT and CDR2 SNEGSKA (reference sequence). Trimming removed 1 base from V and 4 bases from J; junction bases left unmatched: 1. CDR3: CSARASGGSDTQYF. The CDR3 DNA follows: TGCAGTGCTAGAGCTAGCGGGGGGTCAGATACGCAGTATTTT.

CDR3 protein: CASSQSRILAVDTQYF. The CDR3 DNA sequence: TGTGCCAGCAGCCAATCCCGGATACTAGCTGTAGATACGCAGTATTTT. J is TRBJ2-3 and V is TRBV3-1; D perhaps matches TRBD2 (6 bases). V was shortened by 2 bases and J by 5 bases, with 17 bases between the two germline ends. The CDR3 covers 16 residues. Germline CDR1 LGHDT, CDR2 YNNKEL (reference sequence).